This is a list of T cell receptor beta chains from one sample in a study of blood T cell repertoires in COVID-19. Profiled with immunoSEQ multiplex PCR; TCRdb holds only in-frame clones, not every one. The table has roughly 360,000 clones, 80% to 85% seen once; the top ten hold 5% to 5.5%. The sequenced sample was PBMCs or T cells enriched from blood (not recorded which). The receptors shown here come from a woman aged 45-60 years who had recovered from COVID-19. Both conserved end residues are part of each CDR3. Each record gives: D gene, J gene, V gene, CDR3 DNA, CDR3 protein. A D gene is named only where the DNA matches it firmly.

D gene: .; J gene: TRBJ1-1; V gene: TRBV29-1; CDR3 DNA: TGCACCGGGAGGGGTGGCCTTAACACTGAAGCTTTCTTT; CDR3 protein: CTGRGGLNTEAFF
D gene: TRBD2; J gene: TRBJ2-2; V gene: TRBV9; CDR3 DNA: TGTGCCAGCAGCGTAGACAGCGGGGGGACCGACACCGGGGAGCTGTTTTTT; CDR3 protein: CASSVDSGGTDTGELFF
D gene: TRBD2; J gene: TRBJ2-5; V gene: TRBV27; CDR3 DNA: TGTGCCAGCAGTGTCACAGGGTTCCGAGCGGGAGTAGAGACCCAGTACTTC; CDR3 protein: CASSVTGFRAGVETQYF
D gene: TRBD1; J gene: TRBJ1-1; V gene: TRBV6-5; CDR3 DNA: TGTGCCAGCAGGACTGGGACAGAGAACACTGAAGCTTTCTTT; CDR3 protein: CASRTGTENTEAFF
D gene: .; J gene: TRBJ2-5; V gene: TRBV6-5; CDR3 DNA: TGTGCCAGCAGTTACGCCGGGACAACGGGGGGGACCCAGTACTTC; CDR3 protein: CASSYAGTTGGTQYF
D gene: TRBD1; J gene: TRBJ1-2; V gene: TRBV9; CDR3 DNA: TGTGCCAGCAGCTTAACTTCGGGACAGGGGGTCTATGGCTACACCTTC; CDR3 protein: CASSLTSGQGVYGYTF
D gene: .; J gene: TRBJ1-6; V gene: TRBV2; CDR3 DNA: TGTGCCAGCAGTGAATTTGCTATCTCCTCACCCCTCCACTTT; CDR3 protein: CASSEFAISSPLHF
D gene: .; J gene: TRBJ2-3; V gene: TRBV28; CDR3 DNA: TGTGCCAGCAGTTACGCGGCAGATACGCAGTATTTT; CDR3 protein: CASSYAADTQYF
D gene: TRBD2; J gene: TRBJ2-3; V gene: TRBV10-3; CDR3 DNA: TGTGCCATCAGTGAGTCCTCGGCTCTCTGGCGGGAGACAGATACGCAGTATTTT; CDR3 protein: CAISESSALWRETDTQYF
D gene: .; J gene: TRBJ2-6; V gene: TRBV10-2; CDR3 DNA: TGCGCCAGCAGTGAGTCGAACTCTCTGGCCAACGTCCTGACTTTC; CDR3 protein: CASSESNSLANVLTF